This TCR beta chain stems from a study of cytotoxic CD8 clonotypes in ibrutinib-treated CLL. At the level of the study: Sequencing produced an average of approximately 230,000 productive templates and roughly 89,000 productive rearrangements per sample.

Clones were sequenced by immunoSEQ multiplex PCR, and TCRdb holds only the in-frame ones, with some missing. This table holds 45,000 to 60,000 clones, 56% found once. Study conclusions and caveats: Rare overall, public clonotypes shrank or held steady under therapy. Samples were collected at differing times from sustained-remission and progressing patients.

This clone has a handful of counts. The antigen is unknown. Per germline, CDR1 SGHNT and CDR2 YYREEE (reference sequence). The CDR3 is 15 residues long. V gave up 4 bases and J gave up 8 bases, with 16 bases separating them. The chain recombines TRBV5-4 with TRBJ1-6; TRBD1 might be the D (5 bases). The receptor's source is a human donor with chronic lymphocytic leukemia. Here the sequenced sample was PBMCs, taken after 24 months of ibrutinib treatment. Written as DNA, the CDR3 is TGTGCCAGCAGCCCTAACCGGGACGGGCATTCACCCCTCCACTTT. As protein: CASSPNRDGHSPLHF.